The T cell receptor (beta chain) under discussion was sequenced for a study of T cell responses to AZD1222 COVID-19 vaccine. On the study more broadly: Samples with a second dose at about 4 or about 12 weeks were pooled together. Study-level points and caveats: Among vaccine-associated CD4 TCRs, coverage spanned spike, with dominance at 160-218 and 743-854. Clonal diversity was possibly underestimated, and white British individuals and females predominated among donors.

Notes on this clone: Its target is unknown.

Profiling relied on immunoSEQ multiplex PCR, and the TCRdb table lists in-frame clones only, not all of them. Among 85,000 to 90,000 clones listed, approximately 90% were seen once. The CDR3 runs to 18 residues. The germline gives CDR1 SGHKS, CDR2 YYEKEE (reference sequence). V lost 5 bases and J lost 0, with 23 bases in between. This TCR was sampled from an adult in good health. The chain uses TRBV5-5 and TRBJ1-1; D is undetermined. The sample consisted of peripheral blood, taken on day 0 of AZD1222 vaccination. CDR3 sequence: CASSLNFIGLKMNTEAFF. Written as DNA, the CDR3 is TGTGCCAGCAGTTTGAACTTTATCGGGCTGAAAATGAACACTGAAGCTTTCTTT.